These T cell receptor beta chains were read from a single sample in a study of blood T cell repertoires in COVID-19. TCRdb's table, derived via immunoSEQ multiplex PCR, lists solely in-frame clones and lacks some. This table holds 250,000 to 300,000 clones, about 76% found once. What was sequenced was peripheral blood. These receptors were obtained from a woman in her sixties or seventies with active or convalescent COVID-19. The CDR3 runs from the conserved cysteine through the conserved F or W. Each record gives: J gene, V gene, clone size, D gene, CDR3 DNA, CDR3 protein. The D gene is left open where the match is weak. The size of a clone is reported for some rows only, either as once, few or many, or as a class for expanded clones.

j_call: TRBJ2-5
v_call: TRBV7-2
clone_size: once
d_call: NA
cdr3_nt: TGTGCCAGCAGCTTAGAGTCGTCAGGGACCCAGTACTTC
cdr3_aa: CASSLESSGTQYF

j_call: TRBJ1-2
v_call: TRBV27
clone_size: NA
d_call: NA
cdr3_nt: TGTGCCAGCACCTTTACCCCGGGGGAGGGCGGCTACACCTTC
cdr3_aa: CASTFTPGEGGYTF

j_call: TRBJ2-3
v_call: TRBV15
clone_size: NA
d_call: TRBD1
cdr3_nt: TGTGCCACCAGCGAGACAGGGGGAACAGATACGCAGTATTTT
cdr3_aa: CATSETGGTDTQYF

j_call: TRBJ1-2
v_call: TRBV25-1
clone_size: once
d_call: NA
cdr3_nt: TGTGCCAGCAGTGTATCAGGGAGGGGCTATGGCTACACCTTC
cdr3_aa: CASSVSGRGYGYTF

j_call: TRBJ2-7
v_call: TRBV2
clone_size: NA
d_call: NA
cdr3_nt: TGTGCCAGCACGGCAGGGACCTACGAGCAGTACTTC
cdr3_aa: CASTAGTYEQYF

j_call: TRBJ1-1
v_call: TRBV25-1
clone_size: few
d_call: NA
cdr3_nt: TGTGCCAGCAGGACACCCGAGCGGGCTGAAGCTTTCTTT
cdr3_aa: CASRTPERAEAFF

j_call: TRBJ1-4
v_call: TRBV9
clone_size: once
d_call: TRBD1
cdr3_nt: TGTGCCAGCAGCCCCCGGGACAGGGATCCAACTAATGAAAAACTGTTTTTT
cdr3_aa: CASSPRDRDPTNEKLFF

j_call: TRBJ1-2
v_call: TRBV7-9
clone_size: few
d_call: NA
cdr3_nt: TGTGCCAGCAGCTTATCCGGTTTAGAGGGCTACACCTTC
cdr3_aa: CASSLSGLEGYTF

j_call: TRBJ2-2
v_call: TRBV27
clone_size: NA
d_call: NA
cdr3_nt: TGTGCCAGCAGTTTTCTCACAGGGCTAGGCGCCGGGGAGCTGTTTTTT
cdr3_aa: CASSFLTGLGAGELFF

j_call: TRBJ2-1
v_call: TRBV12-3/TRBV12-4
clone_size: NA
d_call: NA
cdr3_nt: TGTGCCAGCAGTACAGGGTCTCACAATGAGCAGTTCTTC
cdr3_aa: CASSTGSHNEQFF

j_call: TRBJ1-6
v_call: TRBV4-3
clone_size: NA
d_call: TRBD1
cdr3_nt: TGCGCCAGCAGCCCGGACAGGGTAGTTTCACCCCTCCACTTT
cdr3_aa: CASSPDRVVSPLHF

j_call: TRBJ2-1
v_call: TRBV9
clone_size: NA
d_call: TRBD2
cdr3_nt: TGTGCCAGCAGCGTGGGATCGGGGGGGCTATACAATGAGCAGTTCTTC
cdr3_aa: CASSVGSGGLYNEQFF

j_call: TRBJ1-2
v_call: TRBV4-1
clone_size: NA
d_call: TRBD1
cdr3_nt: TGCGCCAGCAGCCAAGGACAAGGAGGGGGGACAGGGTTTTTCTATGGCTACACCTTC
cdr3_aa: CASSQGQGGGTGFFYGYTF

j_call: TRBJ1-2
v_call: TRBV18
clone_size: NA
d_call: NA
cdr3_nt: TGTGCCAGCTCACCGGGAGACGGCCTCAGCGCTAACTATGGCTACACCTTC
cdr3_aa: CASSPGDGLSANYGYTF

j_call: TRBJ1-2
v_call: TRBV18
clone_size: NA
d_call: TRBD1
cdr3_nt: TGTGCCAGCTCACTACAGGGGTACTATGGCTACACCTTC
cdr3_aa: CASSLQGYYGYTF

j_call: TRBJ1-2
v_call: TRBV11-2
clone_size: few
d_call: NA
cdr3_nt: TGTGCCAGCAGCTTAGATGTGGGGGGGTTCCCCTATGGCTACACCTTC
cdr3_aa: CASSLDVGGFPYGYTF

j_call: TRBJ2-3
v_call: TRBV9
clone_size: NA
d_call: NA
cdr3_nt: TGTGCCAGCAGCGTGATGGGACTTACTAGCACAGATACGCAGTATTTT
cdr3_aa: CASSVMGLTSTDTQYF

j_call: TRBJ1-1
v_call: TRBV2
clone_size: once
d_call: NA
cdr3_nt: TGTGCCAGCAGGGGCGGGGAGTTAAGTAGTGTGAACACTGAAGCTTTCTTT
cdr3_aa: CASRGGELSSVNTEAFF

j_call: TRBJ2-1
v_call: TRBV5-1
clone_size: NA
d_call: TRBD2
cdr3_nt: TGCGCCAGCAGCTTGGAGGCTAGCGGGGTCTCCTACAATGAGCAGTTCTTC
cdr3_aa: CASSLEASGVSYNEQFF

j_call: TRBJ2-3
v_call: TRBV9
clone_size: NA
d_call: NA
cdr3_nt: TGTGCCAGCAGCGTAGGAGTCCGGAGCGACCCCTCCACAGATACGCAGTATTTT
cdr3_aa: CASSVGVRSDPSTDTQYF

j_call: TRBJ2-7
v_call: TRBV9
clone_size: NA
d_call: NA
cdr3_nt: TGTGCCAGCAGCGTACTTCCGGGGGGCCAGGGCGAGCAGTACTTC
cdr3_aa: CASSVLPGGQGEQYF

j_call: TRBJ1-4
v_call: TRBV7-6
clone_size: NA
d_call: NA
cdr3_nt: TGTGCCAGCAGCTTAAGCTGGGGGCGAAATGAAAAACTGTTTTTT
cdr3_aa: CASSLSWGRNEKLFF

j_call: TRBJ1-2
v_call: TRBV29-1
clone_size: few
d_call: TRBD1
cdr3_nt: TGCAGCGTTGTCGGGGGGGACAGGGACTACTATGGCTACACCTTC
cdr3_aa: CSVVGGDRDYYGYTF

j_call: TRBJ1-6
v_call: TRBV5-1
clone_size: NA
d_call: NA
cdr3_nt: TGCGCCAGCAGCCCCTCATGGCAGGGTGGTAATTCACCCCTCCACTTT
cdr3_aa: CASSPSWQGGNSPLHF

j_call: TRBJ1-1
v_call: TRBV19
clone_size: NA
d_call: TRBD1
cdr3_nt: TGTGCCAGTGCCGACAGGGGAGACACTGAAGCTTTCTTT
cdr3_aa: CASADRGDTEAFF

j_call: TRBJ2-2
v_call: TRBV5-6
clone_size: once
d_call: NA
cdr3_nt: TGTGCCAGCAGCCCCCAAAACCCGCAGGGGAGAACCGGGGAGCTGTTTTTT
cdr3_aa: CASSPQNPQGRTGELFF

j_call: TRBJ2-7
v_call: TRBV4-1
clone_size: NA
d_call: NA
cdr3_nt: TGCGCCAGCAGCCAGTCGGCAGGGGCCACCTACGAGCAGTACTTC
cdr3_aa: CASSQSAGATYEQYF

j_call: TRBJ1-2
v_call: TRBV19
clone_size: NA
d_call: NA
cdr3_nt: TGTGCCAGTAGTTCCCTCAGGGGAAGGGGTTCCTATGGCTACACCTTC
cdr3_aa: CASSSLRGRGSYGYTF

j_call: TRBJ2-3
v_call: TRBV28
clone_size: few
d_call: TRBD2
cdr3_nt: TGTGCCAGCAGTTTTGAGAGCGGGGGGCCAGGGGATACGCAGTATTTT
cdr3_aa: CASSFESGGPGDTQYF

j_call: TRBJ1-1
v_call: TRBV5-4
clone_size: NA
d_call: NA
cdr3_nt: TGTGCCAGCAGCTTGGGGACAGCTACTGAAGCTTTCTTT
cdr3_aa: CASSLGTATEAFF

j_call: TRBJ2-7
v_call: TRBV5-1
clone_size: NA
d_call: NA
cdr3_nt: TGCGCCAGCAGCGAGGGATTCTCCTACGAGCAGTACTTC
cdr3_aa: CASSEGFSYEQYF

j_call: TRBJ2-5
v_call: TRBV5-1
clone_size: once
d_call: TRBD2
cdr3_nt: TGCGCCAGCAGCTTGGTGGCGGGGGGAAGTCAGACCCAGTACTTC
cdr3_aa: CASSLVAGGSQTQYF

j_call: TRBJ2-1
v_call: TRBV4-3
clone_size: NA
d_call: TRBD2
cdr3_nt: TGCGCCAGCAGCCAATTAACTAGCGGGGGGAACTACAATGAGCAGTTCTTC
cdr3_aa: CASSQLTSGGNYNEQFF

j_call: TRBJ2-7
v_call: TRBV11-1
clone_size: once
d_call: NA
cdr3_nt: TGTGCCAGCAGCCTCTCCAGTCCCCCAAGCTACGAGCAGTACTTC
cdr3_aa: CASSLSSPPSYEQYF

j_call: TRBJ2-5
v_call: TRBV5-4
clone_size: once
d_call: NA
cdr3_nt: TGTGCCAGCAGCGGTGGTGGCTGGGAGACCCAGTACTTC
cdr3_aa: CASSGGGWETQYF

j_call: TRBJ2-3
v_call: TRBV11-2
clone_size: NA
d_call: NA
cdr3_nt: TGTGCCAGCAGCTTATATACAGGGGATACGCAGTATTTT
cdr3_aa: CASSLYTGDTQYF

j_call: TRBJ2-5
v_call: TRBV3-1/TRBV3-2
clone_size: NA
d_call: TRBD2
cdr3_nt: TGTGCCAGCAGCCACCTTTTCCTAGCGGGGGGGCGGGAGACCCAGTACTTC
cdr3_aa: CASSHLFLAGGRETQYF

j_call: TRBJ1-4
v_call: TRBV2
clone_size: NA
d_call: NA
cdr3_nt: TGTGCCAGCAGTGGCGGCCCCGGGGAAAAACTGTTTTTT
cdr3_aa: CASSGGPGEKLFF

j_call: TRBJ2-1
v_call: TRBV7-9
clone_size: NA
d_call: TRBD1
cdr3_nt: TGTGCCAGCAGCCAGACAGGGCATGAGCAGTTCTTC
cdr3_aa: CASSQTGHEQFF

j_call: TRBJ1-6
v_call: TRBV6-5
clone_size: NA
d_call: TRBD1
cdr3_nt: TGTGCCAGCAGTTCTCCTGACAGGGGTTATAATTCACCCCTCCACTTT
cdr3_aa: CASSSPDRGYNSPLHF

j_call: TRBJ2-7
v_call: TRBV4-1
clone_size: NA
d_call: TRBD1
cdr3_nt: TGCGCCAGCAGCCGGGATGCTCCGGGACAGGGCTACGAGCAGTACTTC
cdr3_aa: CASSRDAPGQGYEQYF

j_call: TRBJ2-5
v_call: TRBV5-1
clone_size: NA
d_call: TRBD2
cdr3_nt: TGCGCCAGCAGCTTCCTAGCGGGGGATGGAGAGACCCAGTACTTC
cdr3_aa: CASSFLAGDGETQYF

j_call: TRBJ2-3
v_call: TRBV7-9
clone_size: NA
d_call: NA
cdr3_nt: TGTGCCACCCGGACAGCTAGCACAGATACGCAGTATTTT
cdr3_aa: CATRTASTDTQYF

j_call: TRBJ2-5
v_call: TRBV27
clone_size: NA
d_call: TRBD2
cdr3_nt: TGTGCCAGCAGCTATAGCGGGGAAGAGACCCAGTACTTC
cdr3_aa: CASSYSGEETQYF

j_call: TRBJ2-7
v_call: TRBV27
clone_size: few
d_call: NA
cdr3_nt: TGTGCCAGCAGTCCCGGCATGGCGGGGCACTACGAGCAGTACTTC
cdr3_aa: CASSPGMAGHYEQYF

j_call: TRBJ2-5
v_call: TRBV9
clone_size: NA
d_call: TRBD2
cdr3_nt: TGTGCCAGCAGCCCCCAACCGGGGGGGCCGTTGGAGACCCAGTACTTC
cdr3_aa: CASSPQPGGPLETQYF

j_call: TRBJ1-6
v_call: TRBV2
clone_size: NA
d_call: NA
cdr3_nt: TGTGCCAGCAGTGAAAGGACTACAATCGGGTCACCCCTCCACTTT
cdr3_aa: CASSERTTIGSPLHF

j_call: TRBJ1-2
v_call: TRBV9
clone_size: NA
d_call: TRBD1
cdr3_nt: TGTGCCAGCAGCGTTTCCGGGACAGGGGTCATCATGGAGGGCTACACCTTC
cdr3_aa: CASSVSGTGVIMEGYTF

j_call: TRBJ2-3
v_call: TRBV20-1
clone_size: NA
d_call: TRBD2
cdr3_nt: TGCAGTGCTAGTGCGGGGGGCCGAGATACGCAGTATTTT
cdr3_aa: CSASAGGRDTQYF

j_call: TRBJ2-2
v_call: TRBV2
clone_size: NA
d_call: TRBD1
cdr3_nt: TGTGCCAGCAGTACCGGGACAGGGGGGACCGGGGAGCTGTTTTTT
cdr3_aa: CASSTGTGGTGELFF

j_call: TRBJ2-1
v_call: TRBV5-1
clone_size: NA
d_call: TRBD1
cdr3_nt: TGCGCCAGCAGCTTGGTGCCAGGGGGCAGTGGTAATGAGCAGTTCTTC
cdr3_aa: CASSLVPGGSGNEQFF

j_call: TRBJ1-2
v_call: TRBV7-3
clone_size: NA
d_call: NA
cdr3_nt: TGTGCAACCTCACGCCCGGAAGAAACAGGGTTCTATGGCTACACCTTC
cdr3_aa: CATSRPEETGFYGYTF

j_call: TRBJ2-5
v_call: TRBV27
clone_size: NA
d_call: TRBD2
cdr3_nt: TGTGCCAGCAGTTTCTGGAGGCGGGGGGGCGTAGAGACCCAGTACTTC
cdr3_aa: CASSFWRRGGVETQYF

j_call: TRBJ1-2
v_call: TRBV6-5
clone_size: once
d_call: NA
cdr3_nt: TGTGCCAGCAGTTACTCATCAGGGACTGCTAACTATGGCTACACCTTC
cdr3_aa: CASSYSSGTANYGYTF

j_call: TRBJ1-5
v_call: TRBV6-2/TRBV6-3
clone_size: NA
d_call: NA
cdr3_nt: TGTGCCAGCAGTTACTCGAGGAGAGGCAATCAGCCCCAGCATTTT
cdr3_aa: CASSYSRRGNQPQHF

j_call: TRBJ2-3
v_call: TRBV27
clone_size: few
d_call: NA
cdr3_nt: TGTGCCAGCAGTTCGTTGTCCTCCGTTTACACAGATACGCAGTATTTT
cdr3_aa: CASSSLSSVYTDTQYF